The 32 T cell receptor beta chains listed next were all sequenced from one sample in a study of CD8+ T cells in alopecia areata. Treatment of the sample: oral pan-JAK inhibitor, 5-10 mg twice daily. RNA, once extracted, was reverse transcribed into cDNA for use as the sequencing template. Clones were sequenced by immunoSEQ multiplex PCR, and TCRdb holds only the in-frame ones, with some missing. The table shows about 120,000 clones, with 53% occurring only once. The source material was CD4+ T cells sorted from blood, sampled at week 4, from a patient treated with tofacitinib. The receptors stem from a human donor with alopecia areata.

This chain uses TRBV4-2 with TRBJ1-4; no reliable D call. Germline V CDR1 and CDR2: LGHNA, YNFKEQ. The CDR3 extends over 16 amino acids. V lost 0 bases to trimming and J lost 2 bases, with 10 bases between them. In DNA form, the CDR3 reads TGTGCCAGCAGCCAAGAGCTGGAGGCTACTAATGAAAAACTGTTTTTT. The encoded protein is CASSQELEATNEKLFF.

Of note for this clone: Distinct nucleotide sequences in the sample also encode this CDR3. CDR3 region: CAISGQGYEQYF. The CDR3 region has the DNA TGTGCCATCAGTGGGCAGGGATACGAGCAGTACTTC. This chain connects TRBV10-3 to TRBJ2-7, with D perhaps TRBD1 (5 bases). The V end lost 4 bases, the J end lost 4 bases, and 8 bases lay between the germline ends. The CDR3 extends over 12 amino acids. Germline V gives CDR1 ENHRY, CDR2 SYGVKD.

The count of this clone is one. The V call is TRBV7-9, the J call TRBJ2-1; the D is unclear. V shed 4 bases and J shed 2 bases, with 9 bases lying between them. The germline V gene encodes CDR1 SEHNR and CDR2 FQNEAQ (reference sequence). The CDR3 consists of 14 residues. The CDR3 coding sequence is TGTGCCAGCAGCTCGTACCGGGCCTACAATGAGCAGTTCTTC. Its protein is CASSSYRAYNEQFF. The full variable domain, its missing parts supplied by reference TRBV7-9 and TRBJ2-1, is DTGVSQNPRHKITKRGQNVTFRCDPISEHNRLYWYRQTLGQGPEFLTYFQNEAQLEKSRLLSDRFSAERPKGSFSTLEIQRTEQGDSAMYLCASSSYRAYNEQFFGPGTRLTVL.

V gene TRBV2 combines with J gene TRBJ1-2; D may be TRBD1 (5 bases). Per the germline V gene, CDR1 is SNHLY and CDR2 is FYNNEI. The length of the CDR3 is 13 residues. V was clipped by 3 bases and J by 2 bases, with 7 bases between them. Written as DNA, the CDR3 is TGTGCCAGCAGTGATACAGGAAACTATGGCTACACCTTC. Its protein product is CASSDTGNYGYTF.

This clone occurred a few times. V is TRBV7-8 and J is TRBJ1-1; TRBD1 agrees at 9 bases. Germline V gene data show CDR1 as SGHVS and CDR2 as FQNEAQ. The ends lost 3 bases at V and 4 bases at J; junction bases unmatched: 3. The CDR3 loop spans 14 amino acids. The CDR3 here is CASSFWDRATEAFF. CDR3 sequence (DNA): TGTGCCAGCAGCTTTTGGGACAGGGCCACTGAAGCTTTCTTT.

CDR3 region: CASSQDQGQPQHF. Here the CDR3 DNA reads TGTGCCAGCTCACAGGATCAGGGACAGCCCCAGCATTTT. The chain combines TRBV18 with TRBJ1-5; D may be TRBD1 (5 bases). V was trimmed by 4 bases and J by 7 bases, leaving 11 bases between them. CDR3 length equals 13 residues. Germline values: CDR1 KGHSH, CDR2 LQKENI.

This sequence joins TRBV5-1 and TRBJ1-1; 10 nucleotides line up with TRBD1. Germline loops: CDR1 SGHRS, CDR2 YFSETQ. The CDR3 contains 17 residues. V was clipped by 5 bases and J by 0 bases; unmatched bases: 10. The CDR3 DNA sequence: TGCGCCAGCAGTTGGAATAGACAGGGGGCTATGAACACTGAAGCTTTCTTT. Amino acids: CASSWNRQGAMNTEAFF.

This clone has a handful of counts. The chain joins TRBV29-1 to TRBJ2-5; 7 nucleotides line up with TRBD2. Germline assignment: CDR1 SQVTM and CDR2 ANQGSEA. V was clipped by 5 bases and J by 2 bases; unmatched bases: 5. The length of the CDR3 is 13 residues. The CDR3 bases are TGCAGCGTTAAATATAGCGGGCAAGAGACCCAGTACTTC. Translation gives CSVKYSGQETQYF.

This chain links TRBV30 with TRBJ1-4, with D perhaps TRBD1 (5 bases). The V end was cut by 5 bases, the J end by 10 bases, with 11 bases between. The CDR3 covers 11 residues. Germline CDR1 is GTSNPN and CDR2 is SVGIG (reference sequence). This CDR3 is CAWGGVPKLFF. For the CDR3, the DNA is TGTGCCTGGGGGGGAGTCCCAAAACTGTTTTTT.

This sequence joins TRBV2 and TRBJ2-5, with D unresolved. The CDR3 covers 11 residues. V lost 5 bases to trimming and J lost 4 bases, with 5 bases between them. The V gene's germline CDR1 is SNHLY and CDR2 FYNNEI. As DNA, the CDR3 is TGTGCCAGCAGTCCAGGAGAGACCCAGTACTTC. Its translation: CASSPGETQYF.

V gene TRBV5-1 combines with J gene TRBJ2-6, with D possibly matching TRBD2 (5 bases). Germline CDR1 and CDR2: SGHRS and YFSETQ. V gave up 4 bases and J gave up 4 bases, with 15 bases separating them. This CDR3 has 16 amino acids. As DNA, the CDR3 is TGCGCCAGCAGCCCCTCGGGGAGATTGGGGGCCAACGTCCTGACTTTC. Amino acids: CASSPSGRLGANVLTF.

The rearrangement links TRBV6-6 to TRBJ2-5; tentatively, D is TRBD1 (5 bases). CDR3 size: 12 residues. The V gene's germline CDR1 is MNHNY and CDR2 SVGAGI (reference sequence). Trimming took off 6 bases at V and 4 bases at J, with 9 bases between the two ends. The CDR3 spells CASSRVVETQYF. The CDR3 DNA reads TGTGCCAGCAGCAGGGTCGTAGAGACCCAGTACTTC.

The chain combines TRBV2 with TRBJ1-6; D not resolved. The CDR3 runs 11 residues. Trimming removed 5 bases from V and 10 bases from J, with 6 bases in between. The germline V gene has CDR1 SNHLY and CDR2 FYNNEI. CDR3 amino acids: CASSFRSPLHF. The CDR3 coding sequence is TGTGCCAGCAGTTTTAGATCACCCCTCCACTTT.

The gene calls are TRBV27 and TRBJ2-5; D possibly matches TRBD1 or TRBD2 (5 bases each). The CDR3 is 13 amino acids. Trimming took 2 bases from V and 6 from J, leaving 10 bases between them. Looked up from germline, CDR1 is MNHEY and CDR2 is SMNVEV (reference sequence). The CDR3 is CASSLPGTKTQYF. CDR3 DNA: TGTGCCAGCAGTTTACCCGGGACGAAGACCCAGTACTTC.

This clone was detected only a few times. V is TRBV19 and J is TRBJ2-3; TRBD2 matches 7 bases. This CDR3 has 14 amino acids. Germline lookup yields CDR1 LNHDA and CDR2 SQIVND (reference sequence). The V gene end was trimmed by 10 bases and the J gene end by 4 bases; junction bases not matched to a gene: 11. The DNA of the CDR3 is TGTGCCACCACGGGGGGTAGGGCTTCAGATACGCAGTATTTT. This encodes CATTGGRASDTQYF.

In this sample, this clone turned up a few times. The chain joins TRBV29-1 to TRBJ2-3; no definite D call. V gave up 0 bases and J gave up 7 bases, with 8 bases separating them. Germline CDR1 SQVTM, CDR2 ANQGSEA. The CDR3 extends over 12 amino acids. The CDR3 loop is CSVEDPGYTQYF. The CDR3, as DNA: TGCAGCGTTGAAGACCCTGGGTATACGCAGTATTTT.

This chain uses TRBV29-1 with TRBJ2-2; unclear D gene. The V gene's germline CDR1 is SQVTM and CDR2 ANQGSEA. The CDR3 is 13 residues long. The V and J ends lost 5 bases and 4 bases respectively, with 11 bases between them. The CDR3 coding sequence is TGCAGCGTTATGTTACGGGCCACCGGGGAGCTGTTTTTT. It specifies CSVMLRATGELFF.

V gene TRBV7-3 combines with J gene TRBJ1-1; D is uncertain. V lost 3 bases and J 1 base, leaving 9 bases between the germline ends. The CDR3 is 14 residues long. CDR1 is SGHTA, CDR2 FQGTGA, per germline. The CDR3 reads CASSFGGENTEAFF. CDR3 coding DNA: TGTGCCAGCAGCTTTGGCGGGGAGAACACTGAAGCTTTCTTT.

As for this clone: Other DNA variants within this sample encode the same CDR3. The chain couples TRBV5-1 to TRBJ2-2; the D gene is possibly TRBD1 (5 bases). The germline gives CDR1 SGHRS, CDR2 YFSETQ. With 1 base removed from V and 1 base from J, the gap between germline ends came to 5 bases. This CDR3 has 14 residues. The CDR3 sequence: CASSLTGNTGELFF. Here the CDR3 DNA reads TGCGCCAGCAGCTTGACAGGGAACACCGGGGAGCTGTTTTTT.

The gene calls are TRBV25-1 and TRBJ1-1; 7 nucleotides agree with TRBD1. Germline V lookup: CDR1 MGHDK, CDR2 SYGVNS. V gave up 6 bases and J gave up 1 base; unmatched junction bases: 11. The CDR3 has 16 amino acids. CDR3 sequence: CASRLQGPRGNTEAFF. The CDR3 bases are TGTGCCAGCAGACTACAGGGGCCTCGAGGGAACACTGAAGCTTTCTTT.

This clone was observed a handful of times. The J gene is TRBJ2-5, the V gene TRBV29-1; D uncertain. The tail of the sequence fits TRBJ2-7 better, so the J call may be wrong. Germline CDR1 and CDR2: SQVTM and ANQGSEA. The CDR3 loop spans 12 amino acids. CDR3 sequence reads: CSVARSSYEQYF. The CDR3, as DNA: TGCAGCGTAGCCAGAAGCTCCTACGAGCAGTACTTC.

V usage is TRBV25-1 and J usage is TRBJ2-1, with no clear D. CDR3 length: 11 amino acids. Germline V gene sequence: CDR1 MGHDK, CDR2 SYGVNS. The V end was cut by 4 bases, the J end by 8 bases, with 6 bases between. The CDR3 sequence is CASSGAYEQFF. CDR3 DNA: TGTGCCAGCAGTGGAGCGTATGAGCAGTTCTTC.

The rearrangement uses TRBV2 and TRBJ2-5, with D unresolved. V lost 1 base and J lost 5, with 14 bases in between. From germline, CDR1 is SNHLY and CDR2 FYNNEI. This CDR3 region has 15 residues. CDR3 coding DNA: TGTGCCAGCAGTGAAGGGCTAGAACTTAGGGAGACCCAGTACTTC. Protein sequence: CASSEGLELRETQYF.

The chain links TRBV5-1 to TRBJ2-3, with 7 bases fitting TRBD1. V lost 9 bases to trimming and J lost 2 bases; unmatched junction nucleotides: 6. There are 13 residues in the CDR3. Germline loops: CDR1 SGHRS, CDR2 YFSETQ. This CDR3 reads CATYGQDTDTQYF. The CDR3 DNA reads TGCGCCACTTATGGACAGGACACAGATACGCAGTATTTT.

This chain joins TRBV30 and TRBJ1-1; no clear D gene. Trimming cost V 4 bases and J 0 bases, with 12 bases left between them. This CDR3 spans 14 amino acids. Germline CDR1 is GTSNPN and CDR2 is SVGIG (reference sequence). CDR3 loop: CAWIAGRVNTEAFF. DNA for the CDR3: TGTGCCTGGATCGCCGGGAGGGTGAACACTGAAGCTTTCTTT.

This clone was counted a few times. The rearrangement uses TRBV29-1 and TRBJ1-2, with D tentatively TRBD1 (5 bases). The CDR3 sequence is 13 residues long. The V end lost 8 bases, the J end lost 3 bases, and 16 bases lay between the germline ends. Germline V gene sequence: CDR1 SQVTM, CDR2 ANQGSEA. The CDR3 here is CSPSGVQDYGYTF. In DNA form, the CDR3 reads TGCAGCCCTTCGGGGGTACAGGACTATGGCTACACCTTC. The full variable domain, its missing parts supplied by reference TRBV29-1 and TRBJ1-2, is SAVISQKPSRDICQRGTSLTIQCQVDSQVTMMFWYRQQPGQSLTLIATANQGSEATYESGFVIDKFPISRPNLTFSTLTVSNMSPEDSSIYLCSPSGVQDYGYTFGSGTRLTVV.

The V and J genes are TRBV7-9 and TRBJ2-5; D may be TRBD2 (5 bases). The V gene lost 5 bases and the J gene lost 5 bases, with 18 bases spanning the gap. The CDR3 contains 15 residues. The germline gives CDR1 SEHNR, CDR2 FQNEAQ (reference sequence). The CDR3 coding sequence is TGTGCCAGCAGCCAAGAAAGCCGGGGTGGGGAGACCCAGTACTTC. Translation gives CASSQESRGGETQYF.

The rearrangement uses TRBV11-3 and TRBJ2-5; 7 bases agree with TRBD1. The assigned J gene may be wrong: the sequence end matches TRBJ2-7 better. This CDR3 has 17 residues. Germline CDR1 is SGHNT and CDR2 is YENEEA. The CDR3: CASSPTLGDSFSYEQYF. DNA of the CDR3: TGTGCCAGCAGCCCAACCCTAGGGGACAGTTTCTCCTACGAGCAGTACTTC.

The chain links TRBV29-1 to TRBJ1-1; D is uncertain. CDR3 length: 12 residues. Trimming took off 6 bases at V and 6 bases at J, with 14 bases between the two ends. From germline, CDR1 is SQVTM and CDR2 ANQGSEA. CDR3 sequence reads: CSVPEEGAEAFF. Written as DNA, the CDR3 is TGCAGCGTCCCGGAGGAAGGAGCTGAAGCTTTCTTT.

The rearrangement uses TRBV29-1 and TRBJ2-7; TRBD1 or TRBD2 may be the D gene (5 bases each). V was shortened by 3 bases and J by 5 bases, with 20 bases between the two germline ends. Germline-derived CDR1 and CDR2 are SQVTM and ANQGSEA. CDR3 length: 15 amino acids. In DNA form, the CDR3 reads TGCAGCGTTGATCGACAGAGAAGAGTGCGGGACGAGCAGTACTTC. This encodes CSVDRQRRVRDEQYF.

This clone was observed a few times. This rearrangement joins TRBV19 to TRBJ1-1; D not resolved. The length of the CDR3 is 10 residues. CDR1 is LNHDA, CDR2 SQIVND, per germline (reference sequence). Trimming pared 8 bases from V and 11 bases from J, leaving 12 bases between. CDR3 amino acids: CASWRNQAFF. Written as DNA, the CDR3 is TGTGCCAGTTGGCGTAACCAGGCTTTCTTT. Variable domain in full (rest from reference TRBV19 and TRBJ1-1): DGGITQSPKYLFRKEGQNVTLSCEQNLNHDAMYWYRQDPGQGLRLIYYSQIVNDFQKGDIAEGYSVSREKKESFPLTVTSAQKNPTAFYLCASWRNQAFFGQGTRLTVV.

The gene calls are TRBV5-1 and TRBJ2-5, with 10 bases lining up with TRBD2. The V segment lost 2 bases and the J segment 5 bases; nucleotides outside the gene matches: 6. The CDR3 covers 15 residues. The V gene's germline CDR1 is SGHRS and CDR2 YFSETQ. CDR3 protein: CASSLGLAGVETQYF. The CDR3 coding sequence is TGCGCCAGCAGCTTAGGCCTAGCGGGAGTTGAGACCCAGTACTTC.